This TCR beta chain was captured in a study of blood T cell repertoires in COVID-19. Study background: Acute and convalescent COVID-19 specimens originated in the United States, Italy and Spain.

This table comes from immunoSEQ multiplex PCR, and its TCRdb copy is limited to in-frame clones, with some not included. The sample includes approximately 190,000 clones, about four fifths seen only once; the top ten take 7.5%. This CDR3 has 15 amino acids. CDR1 and CDR2 from the germline V gene are SQVTM and ANQGSEA. The ends lost 4 bases at V and 0 bases at J; junction bases unmatched: 6. Participant-reported clinical history was the basis for cohort assignment. The recovered donors of Cohort 3 showed two negative PCRs, clearance, or symptom resolution. The chain uses TRBV29-1 and TRBJ1-1, with 9 bases fitting TRBD1. This clonotype was sampled from a man aged 35 to 55 who had recovered from COVID-19. Material for sequencing was PBMCs or T cells enriched from blood (not recorded which). CDR3 sequence reads: CSVGTGDSLNTEAFF. The DNA of the CDR3 is TGCAGCGTTGGGACAGGGGACTCCCTGAACACTGAAGCTTTCTTT.